This TCR beta chain was sequenced for a study of blood T cells in healthy people across ages. The wider study: About one barcoded TCR beta cDNA was captured per two T cells.

The authors drew about 9.9 milliliters of peripheral blood from each donor. The sample holds one count of this clonotype. V was cut by 0 bases and J by 3 bases, with 9 bases left in between. This CDR3 region has 15 residues. Germline CDR1 and CDR2: SGHRS and YFSETQ. Through a sample-barcoded 5' primer and a J-beta primer mix, a second PCR was run for roughly 7 to 11 cycles. Every cDNA was tagged by a template-switch adaptor with 12 random nucleotides. In TCRdb, the 5' RACE reads were re-called with MiXCR into one record per CDR3 protein. The sample has 730,000 or so distinct CDR3 sequences; around 46% are singletons.

This TCR derives from a woman in her sixties in good health. What was sequenced was blood. The chain combines TRBV5-1 with TRBJ2-2; D gene unclear. CDR3 amino acids: CASSLDGLYTGELFF. The CDR3 DNA sequence: TGCGCCAGCAGCTTGGACGGGCTTTACACCGGGGAGCTGTTTTTT.